The next 2 T cell receptor beta chains were all read from a single sample in a study of human T cells and chemical hapten exposure. TCRdb reprocessed the RACE reads with MiXCR, giving one entry per CDR3 protein. The data contain more than 70,000 distinct CDR3 sequences, approximately 10% of them singletons. The time point is: patch test 2, 6 weeks after DPC sensitization. Treatment described: therapeutic diphenylcyclopropenone sensitization with weekly scalp DPC. Sequenced here: whole blood, sampled in connection with sensitization to the hapten diphenylcyclopropenone (DPC). The source is a man younger than 35 with alopecia areata. Some clones in this sample may be carry-over from other donors' samples.

The table lists this clonotype with a few counts. This chain links TRBV7-3 with TRBJ2-2; no definite D call. The V gene's germline CDR1 is SGHTA and CDR2 FQGTGA. The length of the CDR3 is 15 residues. The V end was cut by 2 bases, the J end by 0 bases, with 7 bases between. Here the CDR3 reads CASSLLGTNTGELFF. CDR3 sequence (DNA): TGTGCCAGCAGCTTATTGGGGACGAACACCGGGGAGCTGTTTTTT.

This chain joins TRBV7-9 and TRBJ1-2, with no clear D. Germline values: CDR1 SEHNR, CDR2 FQNEAQ (reference sequence). The CDR3 loop spans 13 amino acids. Trimming removed 5 bases from V and 4 bases from J, with 11 bases in between. The CDR3 here is CASSPDGVYGYTF. The DNA of the CDR3 is TGTGCCAGCAGCCCCGACGGAGTCTATGGCTACACCTTC.